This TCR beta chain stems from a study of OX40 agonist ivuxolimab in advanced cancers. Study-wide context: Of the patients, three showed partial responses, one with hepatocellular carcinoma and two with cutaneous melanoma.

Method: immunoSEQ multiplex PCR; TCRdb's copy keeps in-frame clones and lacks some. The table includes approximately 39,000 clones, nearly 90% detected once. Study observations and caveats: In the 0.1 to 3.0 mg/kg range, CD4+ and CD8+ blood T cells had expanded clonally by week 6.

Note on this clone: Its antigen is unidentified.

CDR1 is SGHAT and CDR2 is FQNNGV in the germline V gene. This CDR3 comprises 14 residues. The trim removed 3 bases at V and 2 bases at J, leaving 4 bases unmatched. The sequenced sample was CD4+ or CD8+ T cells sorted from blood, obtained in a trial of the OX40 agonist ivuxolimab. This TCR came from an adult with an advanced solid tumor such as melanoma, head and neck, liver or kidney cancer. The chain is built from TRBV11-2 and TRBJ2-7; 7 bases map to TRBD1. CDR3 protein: CASSFGTVTYEQYF. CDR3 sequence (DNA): TGTGCCAGCAGCTTCGGGACAGTTACCTACGAGCAGTACTTC. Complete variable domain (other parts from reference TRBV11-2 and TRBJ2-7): EAGVAQSPRYKIIEKRQSVAFWCNPISGHATLYWYQQILGQGPKLLIQFQNNGVVDDSQLPKDRFSAERLKGVDSTLKIQPAKLEDSAVYLCASSFGTVTYEQYFGPGTRLTVT.